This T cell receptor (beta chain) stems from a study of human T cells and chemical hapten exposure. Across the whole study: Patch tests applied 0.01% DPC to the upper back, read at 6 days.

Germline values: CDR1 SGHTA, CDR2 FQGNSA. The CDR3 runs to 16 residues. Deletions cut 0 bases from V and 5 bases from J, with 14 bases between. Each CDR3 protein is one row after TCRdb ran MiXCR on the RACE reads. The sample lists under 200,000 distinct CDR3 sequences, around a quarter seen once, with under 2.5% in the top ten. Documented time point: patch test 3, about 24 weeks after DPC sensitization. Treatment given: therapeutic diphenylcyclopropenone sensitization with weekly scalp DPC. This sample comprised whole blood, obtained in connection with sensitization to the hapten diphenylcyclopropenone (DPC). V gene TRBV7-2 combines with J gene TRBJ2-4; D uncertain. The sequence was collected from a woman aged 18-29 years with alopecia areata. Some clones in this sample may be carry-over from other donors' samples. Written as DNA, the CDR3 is TGTGCCAGCAGCTTAGCGATCCAGCAGATCGAAAACATTCAGTACTTC. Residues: CASSLAIQQIENIQYF.